The following is a TCR beta chain sequence with its context. The antigen remains unidentified. Other nucleotide sequences from this sample produce the same CDR3. The source of the sample is a study of shared clonotypes between healthy human individuals. Study at large: Used for every donor were three CD4 naive, three CD4 memory, two CD8 naive and one CD8 memory plate.

Study conclusions and caveats: An effect of sequencing depth on clonotype sharing among donors was expected. Larger estimated richness was generally seen in naive subsets than in memory subsets.

Assay runs were performed at deep level. The data were produced by immunoSEQ multiplex PCR, yet TCRdb's version contains in-frame clones alone and is incomplete. The sample contains some 2,400,000 clones, 90% to 97% of which appear only once. CDR1 MDHEN and CDR2 SYDVKM come from the germline V gene. CDR3 length: 13 residues. Trimming took off 6 bases at V and 4 bases at J, with 12 bases between the two ends. The V gene is TRBV28, the J gene TRBJ1-2; TRBD1 is a possible D gene (5 bases). Sample: naive CD4+ T cells sorted from blood. The subset was: CD45RA+ positively selected. The clonotype was recovered from a man younger than 30 in good health. The CDR3 DNA reads as TGTGCCAGCAGCTTCCGAGGGACCTATGGCTACACCTTC. Translating it yields CASSFRGTYGYTF.